This T cell receptor (beta chain) emerged from a study of T cell responses to AZD1222 COVID-19 vaccine. About this clone itself: Its antigen is still unknown.

The study, taken as a whole, reports: Epitopes outside B.1.351 and B.1.1.7 mutated regions reportedly drew nearly half of spike TCRs.

Sequenced by immunoSEQ multiplex PCR; TCRdb stores in-frame clones only, minus some. The sample shows under 140,000 clones, 85% to 95% of them seen only once. CDR3 length equals 17 residues. The sequence was collected from an adult in good health. The chain is built from TRBV12-2 and TRBJ1-1. TRBV12-2 is a pseudogene locus. Material: peripheral blood, obtained on day 0 of AZD1222 vaccination. The CDR3 region is CASRLGLWALMNTEAFF. The DNA for the CDR3 is TGTGCAAGTCGCTTGGGGTTGTGGGCACTTATGAACACTGAAGCTTTCTTT.